The TCR beta chain under discussion was sequenced for a study of regulatory T cells in long-lasting Graves disease. Trimming left V 6 bases short and J 3 bases short, with 14 bases between. The length of the CDR3 is 14 residues. Library construction for TCR beta used iRepertoire HTBI primers and Arm-PCR of CDR3 regions. Using its own MiXCR run on the multiplex PCR reads, TCRdb lists one record per CDR3 protein. The top ten hold around 11% of the sample, which has about 440,000 distinct CDR3 sequences, roughly 15% seen once. Time point reported: newly diagnosed GD, antithyroid drugs for less than 3 months. From RNA extracted from PBMCs, the TCR library was made. These data are also associated with another study on T cells in Graves' hyperthyroidism and ophthalmopathy. Turning to that study: Most clonotypes expanded in thyroid above 0.001 were likewise present in blood.

Source: peripheral blood mononuclear cells (PBMCs), taken at new diagnosis, from a patient treated with antithyroid drugs. The V gene is TRBV12-3 or TRBV12-4, the J gene TRBJ1-2; D possibly corresponds to TRBD1 (5 bases). The clonotype originates from a woman in her 30s with Graves disease. The CDR3 bases are TGTGCCAGCAGGTCTACGGTCAGGGACTATGGCTACACCTTC. This translates into CASRSTVRDYGYTF.